The 10 T cell receptor beta chains below come from one sample, sequenced in a study of beta chain features in type 1 diabetes (dated by TCRdb to the late 2010s). Receptor amplification or capture employed the immunoSEQ multiplex PCR assay. The entire isolated RNA was reverse transcribed using the High Capacity cDNA Reverse Transcription Kit, and thus expressed TCRB transcripts were sequenced. TCRdb holds this immuneACCESS table with in-frame rearrangements only. Some clones are missing; in checked studies, unresolved V genes explain under half, and the rest has no known cause. The sample table holds about 320,000 clones, of which 14% were seen once. The ten largest make up approximately 7% of the sample. The sequencing input was central memory CD4+ T cells from blood. Every receptor here comes from a man between 25 and 39 years old in good health.

This clone was counted between two and nine times. The chain carries TRBV25-1 and TRBJ2-7; unclear D gene. Germline CDR1 is MGHDK and CDR2 is SYGVNS. Trimming pared 5 bases from V and 2 bases from J, leaving 10 bases between. CDR3 size: 13 residues. The CDR3 coding sequence is TGTGCCAGCAGTAGCGCTGGTGCCTACGAGCAGTACTTC. It encodes CASSSAGAYEQYF.

This rearrangement joins TRBV4-2 to TRBJ1-5; D ambiguous. The CDR3 loop spans 13 amino acids. The germline V gene encodes CDR1 LGHNA and CDR2 YNFKEQ. V lost 1 base, J lost 4 bases, and 5 bases lay in between. The CDR3 region is CASSQAENQPQHF. Here the CDR3 DNA reads TGTGCCAGCAGCCAAGCCGAGAATCAGCCCCAGCATTTT.

In its sample, this clone was seen a few times. The same CDR3 arises from other DNA sequences in this sample as well. The chain is built from TRBV5-1 and TRBJ2-3; 9 positions agree with TRBD2. Trimming at V came to 0 bases and at J to 4 bases, leaving 0 bases not matched to a gene. Germline V lookup: CDR1 SGHRS, CDR2 YFSETQ. The CDR3 spans 14 residues. The CDR3 DNA reads TGCGCCAGCAGCTTGGGGACTAGCGCAGATACGCAGTATTTT. This translates into CASSLGTSADTQYF.

The table lists this clone with a count of one. The chain joins TRBV6-5 to TRBJ1-2, with D perhaps TRBD1 (5 bases). The CDR3 covers 15 residues. Looked up from germline, CDR1 is MNHEY and CDR2 is SVGAGI. V was cut by 2 bases and J by 4 bases, with 14 bases left in between. The CDR3 bases are TGTGCCAGCAGTTACATCCGGGGGTCGGGCTATGGCTACACCTTC. Its protein product is CASSYIRGSGYGYTF.

This clone was counted between two and nine times. The chain has TRBV7-2 and TRBJ2-1; TRBD2 aligns across 7 bases. V lost 5 bases to trimming and J lost 10 bases; unmatched junction nucleotides: 8. The CDR3 runs 13 residues. Germline V lookup: CDR1 SGHTA, CDR2 FQGNSA. The DNA for the CDR3 is TGTGCCAGCAGCCCAGCGGGGCTAGCGGAGCAGTTCTTC. Translated, it gives CASSPAGLAEQFF.

This clone turned up a few times. The V call is TRBV30, the J call TRBJ1-6, with 9 positions matching TRBD1. The CDR3 is 16 amino acids. V lost 3 bases and J lost 10; bases outside the gene matches: 13. CDR1 GTSNPN and CDR2 SVGIG come from the germline V gene (reference sequence). The CDR3 region is CAWRTPKGQGRSPLHF. In nucleotides, the CDR3 is TGTGCCTGGAGAACGCCGAAGGGACAGGGCAGGTCACCCCTCCACTTT. The entire variable domain, with the rest obtained from reference TRBV30 and TRBJ1-6, is as follows: SQTIHQWPATLVQPVGSPLSLECTVEGTSNPNLYWYRQAAGRGLQLLFYSVGIGQISSEVPQNLSASRPQDRQFILSSKKLLLSDSGFYLCAWRTPKGQGRSPLHFGNGTRLTVT.

The chain couples TRBV15 to TRBJ2-2, with D maybe TRBD2 (6 bases). V lost 0 bases and J 4 bases, leaving 9 bases between the germline ends. The CDR3 is 15 residues long. CDR1 and CDR2 (germline): LNHNV, YYDKDF (reference sequence). CDR3 sequence (DNA): TGTGCCACCAGCAGAGATGGGGGGACCACCGGGGAGCTGTTTTTT. Its translation is CATSRDGGTTGELFF. Looking up the rest from reference TRBV15 and TRBJ2-2 gives the full variable domain: DAMVIQNPRYQVTQFGKPVTLSCSQTLNHNVMYWYQQKSSQAPKLLFHYYDKDFNNEADTPDNFQSRRPNTSFCFLDIRSPGLGDTAMYLCATSRDGGTTGELFFGEGSRLTVL.

This clone came up many times. This chain uses TRBV6-5 with TRBJ1-2; TRBD1 agrees at 7 bases. This CDR3 is built from 14 residues. Germline V gene data show CDR1 as MNHEY and CDR2 as SVGAGI. With 6 bases clipped from V and 7 bases from J, the junction kept 11 bases outside the gene matches. The CDR3 sequence is CASSLRQGRGGYTF. Written as DNA, the CDR3 is TGTGCCAGCAGCCTTCGACAGGGTAGAGGTGGCTACACCTTC.

The chain uses TRBV6-5 and TRBJ1-2; D gene unclear. This CDR3 is 14 amino acids long. Germline assignment: CDR1 MNHEY and CDR2 SVGAGI. V was clipped by 7 bases and J by 3 bases, with 15 bases between them. CDR3 sequence (DNA): TGTGCCAGCAAATGGCGGGCGTGGGACTATGGCTACACCTTC. It translates to CASKWRAWDYGYTF.

V usage is TRBV20-1 and J usage is TRBJ2-3; TRBD2 is a possible D gene (6 bases). This CDR3 comprises 11 residues. Germline CDR1 DFQATT, CDR2 SNEGSKA (reference sequence). Trimming cost V 6 bases and J 9 bases, with 13 bases left between them. CDR3 sequence (DNA): TGCAGTGCGGCAGAGGAGGGCACGCAGTATTTT. It encodes CSAAEEGTQYF.